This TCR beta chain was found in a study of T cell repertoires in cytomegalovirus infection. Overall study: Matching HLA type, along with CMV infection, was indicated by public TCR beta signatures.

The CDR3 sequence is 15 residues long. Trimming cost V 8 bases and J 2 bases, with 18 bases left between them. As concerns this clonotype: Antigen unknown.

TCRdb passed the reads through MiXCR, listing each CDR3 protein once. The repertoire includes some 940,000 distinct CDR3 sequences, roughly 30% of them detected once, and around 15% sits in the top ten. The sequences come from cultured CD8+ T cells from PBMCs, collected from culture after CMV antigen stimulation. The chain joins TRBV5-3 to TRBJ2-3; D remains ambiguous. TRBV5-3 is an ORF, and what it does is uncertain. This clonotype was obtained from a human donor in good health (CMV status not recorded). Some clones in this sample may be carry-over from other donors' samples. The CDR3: CASSRLESATDTQYF. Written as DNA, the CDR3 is TGTGCCAGCAGCCGTCTAGAGAGTGCCACAGATACGCAGTATTTT.